A selection of T cell receptor beta chains follows, all from one sample in a study of T cell responses to AZD1222 COVID-19 vaccine. Data came from immunoSEQ multiplex PCR; TCRdb stores just in-frame clones and leaves some out. The sample consists of 140,000 to 150,000 clones, 90% to 95% of them appearing once. This specimen consisted of peripheral blood, obtained on day 0 of MenACWY control vaccination. These receptors all come from an adult in good health. The CDR3 runs from the conserved cysteine through the conserved F or W. D genes are given only for firm matches.

-	TRBJ1-5	13	TRBV7-2	TGTGCCAGCAGCCTGAAAGGGGTTCAGCCCCAGCATTTT	CASSLKGVQPQHF
-	TRBJ1-1	14	TRBV11-2	TGTGCCAGCAGCTTAGGAGGCAGGGGCACTGAAGCTTTCTTT	CASSLGGRGTEAFF
-	TRBJ1-2	16	TRBV7-2	TGTGCCAGCAGCTTAGCGAGCCTTCTAGCTAACTATGGCTACACCTTC	CASSLASLLANYGYTF
-	TRBJ2-1	18	TRBV28	TGTGCCAGCAGTTTATTGCCCCTCGGGGGGCGATCCTACAATGAGCAGTTCTTC	CASSLLPLGGRSYNEQFF
-	TRBJ2-1	15	TRBV18	TGTGCCAGCTCACCCCGGGACCCGATGATCAGTGAGCAGTTCTTC	CASSPRDPMISEQFF
TRBD2	TRBJ2-1	14	TRBV6-4	TGTGCCAGCAGTGACGCGGGAGACTACAATGAGCAGTTCTTC	CASSDAGDYNEQFF
-	TRBJ1-2	13	TRBV29-1	TGCAGCGTTGATTCCACCTCTTCCTATGGCTACACCTTC	CSVDSTSSYGYTF
-	TRBJ1-4	16	TRBV4-1	TGCGCCAGCAGCCTGGTGGCACTTGCAACTAATGAAAAACTGTTTTTT	CASSLVALATNEKLFF
-	TRBJ1-1	14	TRBV5-1	TGCGCCAGCAGCCCCTGGGGAGAAAACACTGAAGCTTTCTTT	CASSPWGENTEAFF
-	TRBJ1-1	16	TRBV6-1	TGTGCCAGCAGTGAACGGCCCTGGGGGGGAAGCACTGAAGCTTTCTTT	CASSERPWGGSTEAFF
TRBD1	TRBJ1-2	15	TRBV27	TGTGCCAGCAGTTCCCGACAGGGAATTACCTATGGCTACACCTTC	CASSSRQGITYGYTF
-	TRBJ2-4	12	TRBV5-1	TGCGCCAGCAGCTTGGAGGACAGCATTCAGTACTTC	CASSLEDSIQYF